Shown below are 32 T cell receptor beta chains from a single sample sequenced in a study of cytomegalovirus exposure and HLA in healthy donors. Vbeta (60) and Jbeta (13) primers were used in the PCR. This table comes from immunoSEQ multiplex PCR, and its TCRdb copy is limited to in-frame clones, with some not included. The sample has 200,000 or so clones; about 81% are singletons. The source material was PBMCs. The receptors were sampled from a woman in her forties or fifties in good health and CMV-seropositive.

The CDR3 DNA reads as TGTGCCAGTAGTATAATGGGGACAGAGCGCAATCAGCCCCAGCATTTT. Translated, it gives CASSIMGTERNQPQHF. The chain employs TRBV19 and TRBJ1-5; 7 bases are shared with TRBD1. The CDR3 has 16 amino acids. Germline V gene data show CDR1 as LNHDA and CDR2 as SQIVND (reference sequence). V shed 2 bases and J 2 bases; nucleotides not matched to a gene: 6.

This clone has only one observation. The chain is built from TRBV6-1 and TRBJ2-7, with a tentative D call TRBD2 (5 bases). V shed 6 bases and J shed 2 bases, with 11 bases lying between them. Germline CDR1 MNHNS, CDR2 SASEGT. This CDR3 is 13 amino acids long. This CDR3 reads CASRSPGTYEQYF. For the CDR3, the DNA is TGTGCCAGCAGGTCTCCGGGGACCTACGAGCAGTACTTC.

The chain joins TRBV27 to TRBJ2-5, with D tentatively TRBD1 (5 bases). The DNA matches TRBJ2-7 better at its end, which makes the J call doubtful. Germline CDR1 reads MNHEY; CDR2 reads SMNVEV (reference sequence). The CDR3 is made up of 15 amino acids. CDR3 protein: CASSLSNTGTYEQYF. The CDR3 nucleotides read TGTGCCAGCAGTTTATCGAACACAGGCACCTACGAGCAGTACTTC.

The chain employs TRBV19 and TRBJ2-3, with 11 bases aligning to TRBD1. CDR1 LNHDA and CDR2 SQIVND come from the germline V gene (reference sequence). V shed 4 bases and J 1 base; nucleotides not matched to a gene: 7. This CDR3 is built from 17 residues. CDR3 sequence (DNA): TGTGCCAGTAGTAAAACCGGGACAGGGGGTCGCACAGATACGCAGTATTTT. Protein product: CASSKTGTGGRTDTQYF.

The gene calls are TRBV5-4 and TRBJ2-5; possible D gene TRBD1, 6 bases. The CDR3 spans 17 residues. The ends were cut back, 4 bases at V and 4 bases at J, with 23 bases in the middle. CDR1 is SGHNT and CDR2 is YYREEE in the germline V gene (reference sequence). The CDR3 coding sequence is TGTGCCAGCAGCGGCCGTGGGGGCTCCGGATTTCCAGAGACCCAGTACTTC. It codes for CASSGRGGSGFPETQYF.

This chain links TRBV29-1 with TRBJ2-2; 7 bases map to TRBD1. Germline CDR1 and CDR2: SQVTM and ANQGSEA. CDR3 size: 14 residues. Unmatched junction bases numbered 5, after V lost 3 bases and J lost 4 bases. The CDR3 sequence: CSVERQGFTGELFF. The CDR3 coding sequence is TGCAGCGTTGAGAGACAGGGATTCACCGGGGAGCTGTTTTTT.

V and J are TRBV5-1 and TRBJ2-7, with 7 bases that match TRBD2. V shed 4 bases, J shed 3 bases, and the junction held 4 bases outside the gene matches. Germline CDR1 reads SGHRS; CDR2 reads YFSETQ. This CDR3 contains 13 residues. The CDR3 DNA follows: TGCGCCAGCAGCACCCGCGGGAGCTACGAGCAGTACTTC. Protein sequence: CASSTRGSYEQYF. Together with reference TRBV5-1 and TRBJ2-7, the CDR3 gives the full variable domain: KAGVTQTPRYLIKTRGQQVTLSCSPISGHRSVSWYQQTPGQGLQFLFEYFSETQRNKGNFPGRFSGRQFSNSRSEMNVSTLELGDSALYLCASSTRGSYEQYFGPGTRLTVT.

The V and J genes are TRBV19 and TRBJ1-5, with TRBD1 identical over 9 bases. The trim removed 10 bases at V and 6 bases at J, leaving 16 bases unmatched. The CDR3 has 16 amino acids. Germline values: CDR1 LNHDA, CDR2 SQIVND (reference sequence). In DNA form, the CDR3 reads TGTGCCACCAACGAAGATGGACAGGGGAGGGCTCAGCCCCAGCATTTT. It specifies CATNEDGQGRAQPQHF.

The rearrangement joins TRBV28 to TRBJ2-1; 7 nucleotides line up with TRBD1. The length of the CDR3 is 14 residues. J lost 3 bases, V lost 10 bases, and 9 bases had no gene match. CDR1 is MDHEN, CDR2 SYDVKM, per germline. CDR3 loop: CATTGTEDYNEQFF. The CDR3 nucleotides read TGTGCCACCACGGGGACAGAGGACTACAATGAGCAGTTCTTC.

This clone has just one count. Here the CDR3 reads CASSPKRGANNEQFF. Here the CDR3 DNA reads TGTGCCAGCAGCCCCAAGCGGGGGGCCAACAATGAGCAGTTCTTC. The V gene is TRBV7-2, the J gene TRBJ2-1, with TRBD2 identical over 9 bases. Unmatched junction bases numbered 7, after V lost 5 bases and J lost 5 bases. The CDR3 consists of 15 residues. CDR1 SGHTA and CDR2 FQGNSA come from the germline V gene.

V and J are TRBV2 and TRBJ2-1, with 14 bases fitting TRBD2. The CDR3 sequence is 17 residues long. V gave up 1 base and J gave up 9 bases; unmatched junction bases: 8. Germline V lookup: CDR1 SNHLY, CDR2 FYNNEI. Written as DNA, the CDR3 is TGTGCCAGCAGTGAAGGAGCCGGGACTAGCGGGAGAGGTGAGCAGTTCTTC. Its translation: CASSEGAGTSGRGEQFF. Full variable domain (remainder filled in from reference TRBV2 and TRBJ2-1): EPEVTQTPSHQVTQMGQEVILRCVPISNHLYFYWYRQILGQKVEFLVSFYNNEISEKSEIFDDQFSVERPDGSNFTLKIRSTKLEDSAMYFCASSEGAGTSGRGEQFFGPGTRLTVL.

The rearrangement links TRBV7-8 to TRBJ2-7; maybe TRBD2 (5 bases). Deletions cut 2 bases from V and 3 bases from J, with 17 bases between. This CDR3 has 16 amino acids. Germline CDR1 and CDR2: SGHVS and FQNEAQ. The CDR3 protein is CASSLRSSGLYYEQYF. DNA for the CDR3: TGTGCCAGCAGCTTAAGGAGTTCGGGGTTATACTACGAGCAGTACTTC.

This chain connects TRBV5-1 to TRBJ2-5; D uncertain. Trimming shortened V by 0 bases and J by 1 base, and 4 bases separated the two germline ends. Germline V gene sequence: CDR1 SGHRS, CDR2 YFSETQ. The CDR3 has 13 amino acids. Here the CDR3 reads CASSLGPQETQYF. Written as DNA, the CDR3 is TGCGCCAGCAGCTTGGGGCCCCAAGAGACCCAGTACTTC.

This rearrangement joins TRBV2 to TRBJ2-6; TRBD1 might be the D (6 bases). There are 16 residues in the CDR3. Trimming removed 7 bases from V and 2 bases from J, with 15 bases in between. Germline CDR1 SNHLY, CDR2 FYNNEI. CDR3 sequence: CASTSQGYAGANVLTF. The CDR3 region has the DNA TGTGCCAGCACCTCACAGGGTTATGCTGGGGCCAACGTCCTGACTTTC.

The chain links TRBV23-1 to TRBJ2-7; 11 bases are a match to TRBD2. TRBV23-1 is filed as an ORF, its function uncertain. The CDR3 has 17 amino acids. Losses at the gene ends were 11 bases for V and 0 bases for J; bases not matched to a gene: 15. CDR3 DNA sequence: TGCGCCCCCAGTGGGAGTAGACTAGCGGGAACCTCCTACGAGCAGTACTTC. Residues: CAPSGSRLAGTSYEQYF.

The chain uses TRBV10-1 and TRBJ1-4; the match to TRBD1 covers 11 bases. Germline assignment: CDR1 WNHNN and CDR2 SYGVQD (reference sequence). V was clipped by 6 bases and J by 7 bases; unmatched bases: 7. The CDR3 covers 15 residues. CDR3 in amino acids: CASSPGQGVVEKLFF. Here the CDR3 DNA reads TGCGCCAGCAGCCCGGGACAGGGGGTAGTTGAAAAACTGTTTTTT.

In this sample, this clone turned up once. Relative to the germline gene, one junction end is altered; a read error may explain this. The chain links TRBV5-1 to TRBJ2-7; D may be TRBD1 (7 bases). The CDR3 covers 16 residues. Per germline, CDR1 SGHRS and CDR2 YFSETQ. CDR3 nucleotide sequence: TGCGCCAGCAGCTTGGTTCAGGGGGGACAGCTCTACGCGCAGTACTTC. Protein: CASSLVQGGQLYAQYF.

The CDR3 bases are TGTGCCAGCAGCTCGCAACTAGCGGGGGAGATCTACGAGCAGTACTTC. Translated: CASSSQLAGEIYEQYF. The chain links TRBV7-4 to TRBJ2-7; TRBD2 aligns across 11 bases. This CDR3 has 16 residues. Trimming took 4 bases from V and 3 from J; bases not matched to a gene: 8. Germline loops: CDR1 SGHVT, CDR2 SQSDAQ.

In this sample, this clone turned up a few times. The chain couples TRBV30 to TRBJ1-1, with 9 positions matching TRBD1. Germline trimming cut 3 bases from V and 3 bases from J; bases unmatched to any gene: 2. The germline CDR1 and CDR2 sequences are GTSNPN and SVGIG (reference sequence). This CDR3 contains 13 residues. The CDR3 loop reads CAWRTGGDTEAFF. In DNA, the CDR3 is TGTGCCTGGAGGACAGGGGGAGACACTGAAGCTTTCTTT.

This clone appeared a single time. The junction departs from germline at one end; a sequencing error may be responsible. The chain uses TRBV5-4 and TRBJ2-6; weak D call: TRBD2 (7 bases). The CDR3 consists of 15 residues. Germline V gene lookup returns CDR1 SGHNT and CDR2 YYREEE (reference sequence). The CDR3 coding sequence is TGTGCCAGCAGCGGGGGGGCCTCTGGGGCCAACGGCCTGACTTTC. It is translated as CASSGGASGANGLTF.

The J gene is TRBJ1-4, the V gene TRBV7-9; the D is unclear. The CDR3 consists of 12 residues. With 5 bases removed from V and 8 bases from J, the gap between germline ends came to 9 bases. Per the germline V gene, CDR1 is SEHNR and CDR2 is FQNEAQ (reference sequence). CDR3 nucleotide sequence: TGTGCCAGCAGCACCCCCGGGGAAAAACTGTTTTTT. Encoded protein: CASSTPGEKLFF.

The chain employs TRBV4-1 and TRBJ2-3, with 14 positions matching TRBD2. V lost 0 bases and J lost 5; bases outside the gene matches: 4. The CDR3 covers 17 residues. Germline CDR1 is MGHRA and CDR2 is YSYEKL. The CDR3 coding sequence is TGCGCCAGCAGCCAAGACGGACTAGCGGGAGGCAAAGATACGCAGTATTTT. As protein: CASSQDGLAGGKDTQYF.

The rearrangement uses TRBV29-1 and TRBJ2-3; D gene uncertain. This CDR3 is 14 amino acids long. Germline CDR1 and CDR2: SQVTM and ANQGSEA. Trimming left V 6 bases short and J 4 bases short, with 17 bases between. The CDR3 DNA sequence: TGCAGCGTCGGAGCAAGACTGAAGTCAGATACGCAGTATTTT. This gives the protein CSVGARLKSDTQYF.

The chain recombines TRBV28 with TRBJ1-5; 12 bases line up with TRBD1. The CDR3 runs 17 residues. Per the germline V gene, CDR1 is MDHEN and CDR2 is SYDVKM. The V gene end was trimmed by 4 bases and the J gene end by 2 bases; junction bases not matched to a gene: 6. The CDR3 bases are TGTGCCAGCAGTTCCCCGGGACAGGGGGCCGGCAATCAGCCCCAGCATTTT. This encodes CASSSPGQGAGNQPQHF.

The chain joins TRBV2 to TRBJ1-2, with 7 bases matching TRBD1. The ends lost 2 bases at V and 3 bases at J; junction bases unmatched: 0. This CDR3 has 13 residues. Germline V lookup: CDR1 SNHLY, CDR2 FYNNEI. CDR3 bases: TGTGCCAGCAGTGAAACAGGGGACTATGGCTACACCTTC. Residues: CASSETGDYGYTF.

The chain joins TRBV5-6 to TRBJ1-3; no clear D gene. This CDR3 contains 14 residues. Trimming cost V 6 bases and J 3 bases, with 13 bases left between them. CDR1 and CDR2 (germline): SGHDT, YYEEEE. CDR3 amino acids: CASTSQPGGNTIYF. CDR3 DNA: TGTGCCAGCACATCCCAACCGGGTGGAAACACCATATATTTT.

The chain has TRBV4-1 and TRBJ2-3, with 9 bases fitting TRBD2. The CDR3 has 15 residues. Losses at the gene ends were 0 bases for V and 6 bases for J; bases not matched to a gene: 4. Germline values: CDR1 MGHRA, CDR2 YSYEKL. The CDR3 sequence is CASSQDAGGLDTQYF. CDR3 coding DNA: TGCGCCAGCAGCCAAGATGCGGGGGGGCTCGATACGCAGTATTTT.

The V call is TRBV7-3, the J call TRBJ1-6, with 7 bases identical to TRBD1. CDR3 length equals 14 residues. V shed 3 bases, J shed 7 bases, and the junction held 3 bases outside the gene matches. Germline CDR1 reads SGHTA; CDR2 reads FQGTGA. CDR3 coding DNA: TGTGCCAGCAGCTTCGCAGGGGGAAATTCACCCCTCCACTTT. As protein: CASSFAGGNSPLHF.

The chain carries TRBV9 and TRBJ2-2, with 13 nucleotides matching TRBD2. The CDR3 consists of 17 residues. Germline V gene data show CDR1 as SGDLS and CDR2 as YYNGEE. Germline trimming cut 2 bases from V and 3 bases from J; bases unmatched to any gene: 4. The CDR3 sequence is CASSVTSGGAHTGELFF. DNA for the CDR3: TGTGCCAGCAGCGTTACTAGCGGGGGGGCCCACACCGGGGAGCTGTTTTTT.

The chain has TRBV20-1 and TRBJ2-1; D gene ambiguous. Germline V CDR1 and CDR2: DFQATT, SNEGSKA (reference sequence). Trimming removed 6 bases from V and 4 bases from J, with 4 bases in between. This CDR3 contains 10 residues. CDR3 nucleotide sequence: TGCAGTGCCCAATACAATGAGCAGTTCTTC. Translated: CSAQYNEQFF.

CDR3 amino acids: CASSEREGREQYF. CDR3 coding DNA: TGTGCCAGCAGTGAAAGGGAGGGCAGGGAGCAGTACTTC. The J gene is TRBJ2-7, the V gene TRBV6-1; 7 nucleotides align to TRBD2. Germline V gene sequence: CDR1 MNHNS, CDR2 SASEGT. Unmatched junction bases numbered 5, after V lost 2 bases and J lost 7 bases. The CDR3 totals 13 residues.

CDR3 residues: CASSLIWQEYTYF. The CDR3 DNA reads TGTGCCAGCAGCTTAATCTGGCAGGAATACACATACTTC. V usage is TRBV11-2 and J usage is TRBJ2-7; D unclear. The V end was cut by 2 bases, the J end by 13 bases, with 18 bases between. Germline V gives CDR1 SGHAT, CDR2 FQNNGV. The CDR3 is 13 amino acids. Full variable domain (rest looked up from reference TRBV11-2 and TRBJ2-7): EAGVAQSPRYKIIEKRQSVAFWCNPISGHATLYWYQQILGQGPKLLIQFQNNGVVDDSQLPKDRFSAERLKGVDSTLKIQPAKLEDSAVYLCASSLIWQEYTYFGPGTRLTVT.